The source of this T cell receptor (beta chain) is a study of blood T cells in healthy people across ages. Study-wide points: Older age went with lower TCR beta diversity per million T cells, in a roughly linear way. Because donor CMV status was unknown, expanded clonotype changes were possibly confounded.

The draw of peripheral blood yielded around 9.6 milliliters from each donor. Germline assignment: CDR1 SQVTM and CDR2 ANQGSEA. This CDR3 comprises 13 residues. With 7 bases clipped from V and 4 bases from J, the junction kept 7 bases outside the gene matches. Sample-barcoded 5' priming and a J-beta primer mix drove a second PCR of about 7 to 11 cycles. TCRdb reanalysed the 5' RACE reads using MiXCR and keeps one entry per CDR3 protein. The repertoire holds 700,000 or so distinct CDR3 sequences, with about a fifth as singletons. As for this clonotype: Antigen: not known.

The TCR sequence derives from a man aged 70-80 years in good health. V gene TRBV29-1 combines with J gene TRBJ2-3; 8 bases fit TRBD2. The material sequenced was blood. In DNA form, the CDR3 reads TGCAGCGCCGGCGCCGGGGGGGCAGATACGCAGTATTTT. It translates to CSAGAGGADTQYF.